This T cell receptor (beta chain) was identified during a study of early T cells in non-severe SARS-CoV-2 infection. In the library, individual cDNA molecules carried attached unique molecular identifiers. MiXCR, applied by TCRdb to the 5' RACE reads, yields one record per CDR3 protein. The sample has tens of thousands of distinct CDR3 sequences; about 12% are singletons. Germline assignment: CDR1 SGHNT and CDR2 YYREEE (reference sequence). Trimming took 2 bases from V and 6 from J, leaving 6 bases between them. CDR3 length: 11 amino acids. This receptor was obtained from an adult who was a healthcare worker with PCR-confirmed SARS-CoV-2 infection or an uninfected control (not recorded which). The rearrangement joins TRBV5-4 to TRBJ2-7; D possibly matches TRBD1 or TRBD2 (5 bases each). Sequenced sample: whole blood. The CDR3 DNA is TGTGCCAGCAGCTTTGGGGGCGAGCAGTACTTC. It specifies CASSFGGEQYF.